This entry describes one T cell receptor beta chain. This specimen belongs to a study of early T cells in non-severe SARS-CoV-2 infection. TCRdb processed the 5' RACE reads anew with MiXCR; each CDR3 protein has one entry. The sample lists fewer than 100,000 distinct CDR3 sequences; around 17% were seen once. Germline CDR1 reads SEHNR; CDR2 reads FQNEAQ (reference sequence). CDR3 length equals 14 residues. Deletions cut 2 bases from V and 4 bases from J, with 12 bases between. The chain recombines TRBV7-9 with TRBJ2-7, with D possibly matching TRBD2 (6 bases). The receptor was derived from an adult who was a healthcare worker with PCR-confirmed SARS-CoV-2 infection or an uninfected control (not recorded which). Sequenced input: whole blood. CDR3 nucleotides: TGTGCCAGCAGCTTATTTTCGGGGGAGTACGAGCAGTACTTC. Protein sequence: CASSLFSGEYEQYF.